This T cell receptor beta chain came from a study of cytomegalovirus exposure and HLA in healthy donors. The study, taken as a whole, reports: Only CMV serostatus was available as immune exposure information.

V was clipped by 5 bases and J by 1 base, with 12 bases between them. Germline-derived CDR1 and CDR2 are LNHNV and YYDKDF (reference sequence). This CDR3 spans 16 amino acids. On this clone itself: As yet, its antigen is unknown.

Researchers ran the PCR with 60 Vbeta and 13 Jbeta primers. Only in-frame clones appear in the TCRdb table, and some are missing; sequencing was by immunoSEQ multiplex PCR. The repertoire holds 100,000 to 150,000 clones, with 65% to 75% as singletons. This chain uses TRBV15 with TRBJ2-6, with a possible D match to TRBD1 (5 bases). The TCR comes from a woman between 50 and 59 years old in good health and CMV-seropositive. The material sequenced was PBMCs. Here the CDR3 reads CATSATRVSGANVLTF. As DNA, the CDR3 is TGTGCCACCAGCGCTACCAGGGTGTCTGGGGCCAACGTCCTGACTTTC.